The 21 T cell receptor beta chains listed next were all sequenced from one sample in a study of Graves' ophthalmopathy and Graves' hyperthyroidism. Using RNA transcripts, the TCR beta CDR3 regions were amplified. In the first round, RT-PCR was carried out with HTBI primers, and a multiplex PCR formed the second round. TCRdb processed the multiplex PCR reads anew with MiXCR; each CDR3 protein has one entry. Of 260,000 or so distinct CDR3 sequences listed, roughly 50% are singletons. Material for sequencing was peripheral blood. Every receptor here comes from an adult man with Graves' ophthalmopathy.

This chain connects TRBV9 to TRBJ2-5; 9 nucleotides align to TRBD1. J gave up 4 bases and V 6 bases, and 7 bases lay outside the gene matches. Germline values: CDR1 SGDLS, CDR2 YYNGEE. The CDR3 sequence is 14 residues long. The chain's CDR3 is CASNRQGGGETQYF. DNA for the CDR3: TGTGCCAGCAACAGACAGGGGGGCGGAGAGACCCAGTACTTC.

Only a few counts were recorded for this clonotype. The chain joins TRBV6-2 or TRBV6-3 to TRBJ2-5; 10 bases fit TRBD2. The germline V gene encodes CDR1 MNHEY and CDR2 SVGEGT. The junction had 5 bases not matched to a gene; V was cut back by 6 bases and J by 4 bases. The CDR3 length is 14 residues. CDR3 nucleotides: TGTGCCAGCAGGAGCGGGGGGGAGCGAGAGACCCAGTACTTC. Its translation is CASRSGGERETQYF.

This clonotype was detected only a few times. The CDR3 nucleotides read TGTGCCAGCAGTTTCAACAATTCACCCCTCCACTTT. Translating gives CASSFNNSPLHF. The rearrangement joins TRBV12-3 or TRBV12-4 to TRBJ1-6; D is unresolved. The CDR3 loop spans 12 amino acids. Deletions cut 3 bases from V and 7 bases from J, with 4 bases between.

The rearrangement links TRBV30 to TRBJ1-1; weak D call: TRBD1 (5 bases). V was cut by 3 bases and J by 2 bases, with 13 bases left in between. CDR1 is GTSNPN, CDR2 SVGIG, per germline (reference sequence). The CDR3 runs to 14 residues. The DNA for the CDR3 is TGTGCCTGGAGCGATGACAGACCTAACACTGAAGCTTTCTTT. This sequence encodes CAWSDDRPNTEAFF.

The chain is built from TRBV5-1 and TRBJ1-1, with D tentatively TRBD1 (5 bases). Trimming took 4 bases from V and 0 from J, leaving 13 bases between them. Germline-derived CDR1 and CDR2 are SGHRS and YFSETQ. The CDR3 extends over 15 amino acids. The CDR3: CASSPIGTVNTEAFF. In DNA form, the CDR3 reads TGCGCCAGCAGCCCCATCGGGACGGTGAACACTGAAGCTTTCTTT.

The chain is built from TRBV20-1 and TRBJ1-5, with 10 positions matching TRBD1. Losses at the gene ends were 0 bases for V and 5 bases for J; bases not matched to a gene: 4. This CDR3 contains 15 residues. Germline V CDR1 and CDR2: DFQATT, SNEGSKA (reference sequence). CDR3 nucleotides: TGCAGTGCTAGAGACCCAGGGACAGGGGATCAGCCCCAGCATTTT. Protein sequence: CSARDPGTGDQPQHF.

The chain has TRBV20-1 and TRBJ2-7; D possibly corresponds to TRBD2 (6 bases). Germline V lookup: CDR1 DFQATT, CDR2 SNEGSKA (reference sequence). There are 13 residues in the CDR3. CDR3 residues: CRPEGGLAYEQYF. For the CDR3, the DNA is TGCAGGCCGGAAGGAGGGTTGGCCTACGAGCAGTACTTC.

The J gene is TRBJ2-1, the V gene TRBV12-5; perhaps TRBD1 as D (6 bases). V was clipped by 5 bases and J by 0 bases, with 11 bases between them. Germline V lookup: CDR1 LGHNT, CDR2 FRNRAP. This CDR3 is built from 15 residues. CDR3 nucleotide sequence: TGTGCTAGTGGTCCCGGACAGAGCTCCTACAATGAGCAGTTCTTC. This gives the protein CASGPGQSSYNEQFF.

This clonotype has more than one count but fewer than ten. The V and J genes are TRBV29-1 and TRBJ2-7; possibly TRBD2 for D (5 bases). V lost 4 bases and J 4 bases, leaving 8 bases between the germline ends. The germline gives CDR1 SQVTM, CDR2 ANQGSEA. The CDR3 runs 11 residues. DNA of the CDR3: TGCAGCGTTGTCCGGGGTTACGAGCAGTACTTC. As protein: CSVVRGYEQYF.

The chain recombines TRBV25-1 with TRBJ2-7; TRBD1 is a possible D gene (6 bases). CDR1 is MGHDK, CDR2 SYGVNS, per germline. Trimming shortened V by 2 bases and J by 0 bases, and 11 bases separated the two germline ends. The CDR3 contains 15 residues. The CDR3 loop is CASSEDRPISYEQYF. Here the CDR3 DNA reads TGTGCCAGCAGTGAAGACAGGCCGATCTCCTACGAGCAGTACTTC.

The chain carries TRBV12-3 or TRBV12-4 and TRBJ2-5; 7 bases match TRBD2. The V gene end was trimmed by 6 bases and the J gene end by 4 bases; junction bases not matched to a gene: 8. The CDR3 covers 14 residues. The CDR3 DNA is TGTGCCAGCAGCCAAGCGACGGGGGGAGAGACCCAGTACTTC. Translation: CASSQATGGETQYF.

The V call is TRBV4-2, the J call TRBJ1-5; TRBD1 matches 8 bases. J gave up 4 bases and V 2 bases, and 7 bases lay outside the gene matches. Germline V gene lookup returns CDR1 LGHNA and CDR2 YNFKEQ. There are 16 residues in the CDR3. Here the CDR3 DNA reads TGTGCCAGCAGCCAACGGACAGGGCAGGGAAATCAGCCCCAGCATTTT. It yields the protein CASSQRTGQGNQPQHF.

V is TRBV9 and J is TRBJ2-2, with D uncertain. The CDR3 sequence is 12 residues long. Trimming took 4 bases from V and 6 from J, leaving 7 bases between them. CDR1 and CDR2 from the germline V gene are SGDLS and YYNGEE. CDR3 DNA: TGTGCCAGCAGCCCTCTTTCCGGGGAGCTGTTTTTT. Amino acid sequence: CASSPLSGELFF. The full variable domain, with the rest looked up from reference TRBV9 and TRBJ2-2, is DSGVTQTPKHLITATGQRVTLRCSPRSGDLSVYWYQQSLDQGLQFLIQYYNGEERAKGNILERFSAQQFPDLHSELNLSSLELGDSALYFCASSPLSGELFFGEGSRLTVL.

This clonotype was counted a few times. The V and J genes are TRBV20-1 and TRBJ1-4; 7 nucleotides line up with TRBD1. Germline CDR1 DFQATT, CDR2 SNEGSKA (reference sequence). After removal of 6 bases from V and 8 bases from J, the junction contained 6 bases not matched to a gene. The CDR3 is 12 amino acids. The CDR3 bases are TGCAGTGCCTACAACAGGGGAGAAAAACTGTTTTTT. It codes for CSAYNRGEKLFF.

This clonotype has only a few counts. The genes are TRBV10-1 and TRBJ2-7, with D possibly being TRBD1 (5 bases). In germline, CDR1 is WNHNN, CDR2 SYGVQD (reference sequence). The CDR3 loop spans 15 amino acids. V lost 3 bases to trimming and J lost 2 bases, with 14 bases between them. CDR3: CASSDQGTRTYEQYF. The CDR3 DNA reads TGCGCCAGCAGTGACCAGGGAACCCGTACCTACGAGCAGTACTTC.

The CDR3: CASSLPYQPQHF. In nucleotides, the CDR3 is TGTGCCAGCAGTTTGCCGTATCAGCCCCAGCATTTT. V gene TRBV12-3 or TRBV12-4 combines with J gene TRBJ1-5; D is unresolved. This CDR3 spans 12 amino acids. V was pared by 3 bases and J by 5 bases, with 5 bases between.

This clonotype was counted between two and nine times. This chain uses TRBV20-1 with TRBJ1-1; the match to TRBD1 covers 7 bases. V was clipped by 6 bases and J by 0 bases; unmatched bases: 4. The CDR3 runs to 13 residues. Germline lookup yields CDR1 DFQATT and CDR2 SNEGSKA (reference sequence). CDR3 bases: TGCAGTGCCTTGACAGGGATGAACACTGAAGCTTTCTTT. Translation gives CSALTGMNTEAFF.

The chain links TRBV20-1 to TRBJ2-6; no definite D call. Trimming pared 4 bases from V and 2 bases from J, leaving 6 bases between. The CDR3 consists of 13 residues. Germline V gene lookup returns CDR1 DFQATT and CDR2 SNEGSKA (reference sequence). In DNA form, the CDR3 reads TGCAGTGCTATTCAGGCTGGGGCCAACGTCCTGACTTTC. The encoded protein is CSAIQAGANVLTF.

The chain combines TRBV7-3 with TRBJ2-7; 10 bases fit TRBD2. The J call may not be correct, given that the DNA end is closer to TRBJ2-1. This CDR3 region has 15 residues. The V gene's germline CDR1 is SGHTA and CDR2 FQGTGA. The CDR3 DNA is TGTGCCAGCAGCCCTATTAGCGGGGGGACAGGTGAGCAGTTCTTC. This encodes CASSPISGGTGEQFF.

The chain joins TRBV7-2 to TRBJ1-1; no firm D call. V lost 6 bases to trimming and J lost 1 base, with 12 bases between them. The V gene's germline CDR1 is SGHTA and CDR2 FQGNSA. The CDR3 length is 14 residues. CDR3 sequence reads: CASSEAWRNTEAFF. CDR3 sequence (DNA): TGTGCCAGCAGTGAAGCGTGGAGGAACACTGAAGCTTTCTTT.

This clonotype was detected only a few times. The J gene is TRBJ2-7, the V gene TRBV7-2; 8 nucleotides match TRBD1. J gave up 2 bases and V 5 bases, and 11 bases lay outside the gene matches. Per germline, CDR1 SGHTA and CDR2 FQGNSA. The CDR3 contains 16 residues. Here the CDR3 DNA reads TGTGCCAGCAGCCAAGATTATGGACAGGGAACCTACGAGCAGTACTTC. Translation gives CASSQDYGQGTYEQYF. Combining the CDR3 with reference TRBV7-2 and TRBJ2-7 gives the whole variable domain GAGVSQSPSNKVTEKGKDVELRCDPISGHTALYWYRQSLGQGLEFLIYFQGNSAPDKSGLPSDRFSAERTGGSVSTLTIQRTQQEDSAVYLCASSQDYGQGTYEQYFGPGTRLTVT.